One sample yielded the 21 T cell receptor beta chains listed below, sequenced in a study of T cell responses to AZD1222 COVID-19 vaccine. The table came from immunoSEQ multiplex PCR; TCRdb's copy has only in-frame clones and leaves some out. The profile shows 40,000 to 60,000 clones, roughly 85% of them singletons. The input for sequencing was peripheral blood, taken 28 days after the second AZD1222 dose. The receptors derive from an adult who received the AZD1222 COVID-19 vaccine.

The chain recombines TRBV29-1 with TRBJ2-1; 8 bases line up with TRBD1. V shed 5 bases, J shed 6 bases, and the junction held 9 bases outside the gene matches. The CDR3 totals 14 residues. From germline, CDR1 is SQVTM and CDR2 ANQGSEA. The CDR3 protein is CSVFPPDRVNEQFF. Written as DNA, the CDR3 is TGCAGCGTTTTTCCTCCGGACAGGGTCAATGAGCAGTTCTTC.

The chain combines TRBV2 with TRBJ1-2, with D unclear. CDR3 length equals 13 residues. Germline values: CDR1 SNHLY, CDR2 FYNNEI. Trimming removed 7 bases from V and 4 bases from J, with 13 bases in between. CDR3 loop: CASIIRASYGYTF. CDR3 coding DNA: TGTGCCAGCATCATACGGGCCTCCTATGGCTACACCTTC. The complete variable domain, with remaining parts taken from reference TRBV2 and TRBJ1-2, reads EPEVTQTPSHQVTQMGQEVILRCVPISNHLYFYWYRQILGQKVEFLVSFYNNEISEKSEIFDDQFSVERPDGSNFTLKIRSTKLEDSAMYFCASIIRASYGYTFGSGTRLTVV.

The chain couples TRBV5-1 to TRBJ2-1; the D gene is possibly TRBD2 (6 bases). V was cut by 1 base and J by 7 bases, with 15 bases left in between. This CDR3 spans 15 amino acids. CDR1 and CDR2 from the germline V gene are SGHRS and YFSETQ. The CDR3 sequence: CASSLLAEGSNEQFF. The DNA for the CDR3 is TGCGCCAGCAGCTTGTTAGCGGAAGGATCTAATGAGCAGTTCTTC.

The rearrangement joins TRBV6-5 to TRBJ1-4, with D possibly TRBD1 on 5 matching bases. Germline-derived CDR1 and CDR2 are MNHEY and SVGAGI. V was trimmed by 5 bases and J by 1 base, leaving 8 bases between them. The CDR3 totals 14 residues. The CDR3 DNA reads TGTGCCAGCAGTACAGGAAGAACTAATGAAAAACTGTTTTTT. This gives the protein CASSTGRTNEKLFF.

V is TRBV24-1 and J is TRBJ1-1, with D possibly being TRBD1 (6 bases). CDR1 and CDR2 (germline): KGHDR, SFDVKD. The CDR3 covers 15 residues. Trimming left V 9 bases short and J 1 base short, with 17 bases between. The CDR3 protein is CATATGDEKNTEAFF. The CDR3, as DNA: TGTGCCACCGCGACAGGAGACGAGAAGAACACTGAAGCTTTCTTT.

The rearrangement links TRBV3-1 (or the pseudogene TRBV3-2) to TRBJ2-4; D is perhaps TRBD1 (5 bases). Germline CDR1 reads LGHDT; CDR2 reads YNNKEL (reference sequence). The CDR3 is made up of 13 amino acids. V was cut by 1 base and J by 7 bases, with 8 bases left in between. The CDR3 sequence is CASSQGGLNIQYF. DNA for the CDR3: TGTGCCAGCAGCCAAGGGGGCCTCAACATTCAGTACTTC.

This chain links TRBV4-2 with TRBJ1-3; D not certain. From germline, CDR1 is LGHNA and CDR2 YNFKEQ. V lost 4 bases to trimming and J lost 0 bases, with 10 bases between them. CDR3 length equals 15 residues. CDR3 loop: CASSLGEGSGNTIYF. DNA for the CDR3: TGTGCCAGCAGCCTAGGAGAGGGCTCTGGAAACACCATATATTTT.

This chain joins TRBV7-2 and TRBJ2-7, with D perhaps assigned TRBD1 or TRBD2 (6 bases each). Germline V lookup: CDR1 SGHTA, CDR2 FQGNSA. V was shortened by 1 base and J by 0 bases, with 10 bases between the two germline ends. This CDR3 is built from 15 residues. The CDR3 protein is CASSLGGAASYEQYF. CDR3 coding DNA: TGTGCCAGCAGCTTAGGGGGGGCCGCCTCCTACGAGCAGTACTTC.

The gene calls are TRBV3-1 (or the pseudogene TRBV3-2) and TRBJ1-3; no clear D. Germline V gene lookup returns CDR1 LGHDT and CDR2 YNNKEL (reference sequence). The CDR3 has 17 amino acids. Trimming shortened V by 6 bases and J by 8 bases, and 26 bases separated the two germline ends. The CDR3 DNA is TGTGCCAGCAGGCTCCCCCCTATGGGCAGCCCGGGTGACACCATATATTTT. The encoded protein is CASRLPPMGSPGDTIYF.

This chain joins TRBV19 and TRBJ1-4; a possible D gene is TRBD1 (5 bases). The CDR3 is 14 residues long. V was cut by 5 bases and J by 12 bases, with 19 bases left in between. In germline, CDR1 is LNHDA, CDR2 SQIVND (reference sequence). CDR3: CASSPGGTGGELFF. The CDR3 DNA reads TGTGCCAGTAGTCCCGGGGGTACGGGCGGTGAACTGTTTTTT.

The chain is built from TRBV30 and TRBJ2-3; D uncertain. Germline-derived CDR1 and CDR2 are GTSNPN and SVGIG (reference sequence). V lost 5 bases and J 5 bases, leaving 2 bases between the germline ends. The CDR3 sequence is 9 residues long. CDR3 loop: CAWGDTQYF. In DNA form, the CDR3 reads TGTGCCTGGGGAGATACGCAGTATTTT.

The V and J genes are TRBV28 and TRBJ2-3; possibly TRBD2 for D (7 bases). The CDR3 covers 17 residues. Trimming cost V 6 bases and J 0 bases, with 19 bases left between them. Germline values: CDR1 MDHEN, CDR2 SYDVKM. For the CDR3, the DNA is TGTGCCAGCAGCTACCGGGGGGCGTGGGGGAGCACAGATACGCAGTATTTT. Its translation: CASSYRGAWGSTDTQYF. The entire variable domain, with the rest obtained from reference TRBV28 and TRBJ2-3, is as follows: DVKVTQSSRYLVKRTGEKVFLECVQDMDHENMFWYRQDPGLGLRLIYFSYDVKMKEKGDIPEGYSVSREKKERFSLILESASTNQTSMYLCASSYRGAWGSTDTQYFGPGTRLTVL.

The chain employs TRBV5-1 and TRBJ2-7; 8 positions match TRBD2. CDR3 length: 14 amino acids. V gave up 2 bases and J gave up 2 bases; unmatched junction bases: 3. In germline, CDR1 is SGHRS, CDR2 YFSETQ. CDR3 sequence reads: CASSFGGGPYEQYF. The CDR3 DNA is TGCGCCAGCAGCTTTGGCGGGGGGCCCTACGAGCAGTACTTC.

The V and J genes are TRBV19 and TRBJ2-1, with D possibly being TRBD2 (6 bases). Looked up from germline, CDR1 is LNHDA and CDR2 is SQIVND (reference sequence). The CDR3 totals 16 residues. V dropped 5 bases and J dropped 3 bases, with 17 bases sitting between them. CDR3 amino acids: CASSPRAGSGYNEQFF. The DNA of the CDR3 is TGTGCCAGTAGTCCCAGAGCGGGCTCAGGCTACAATGAGCAGTTCTTC. Full variable domain (outside the CDR3, taken from reference TRBV19 and TRBJ2-1): DGGITQSPKYLFRKEGQNVTLSCEQNLNHDAMYWYRQDPGQGLRLIYYSQIVNDFQKGDIAEGYSVSREKKESFPLTVTSAQKNPTAFYLCASSPRAGSGYNEQFFGPGTRLTVL.

In DNA form, the CDR3 reads TGTGCCAGCAGGGGACTAGCGGGAACGAACACCGGGGAGCTGTTTTTT. Protein sequence: CASRGLAGTNTGELFF. The chain combines TRBV2 with TRBJ2-2, with 13 bases matching TRBD2. There are 16 residues in the CDR3. V lost 6 bases to trimming and J lost 0 bases; unmatched junction nucleotides: 1. In germline, CDR1 is SNHLY, CDR2 FYNNEI.

The gene calls are TRBV9 and TRBJ2-2; the D gene is possibly TRBD2 (6 bases). CDR3 size: 15 residues. Germline CDR1 SGDLS, CDR2 YYNGEE. Trimming took off 0 bases at V and 9 bases at J, with 15 bases between the two ends. CDR3 region: CASSVDGSLHRELFF. CDR3 bases: TGTGCCAGCAGCGTAGACGGGAGCCTCCACCGGGAGCTGTTTTTT. The full variable domain, completed using reference TRBV9 and TRBJ2-2, is DSGVTQTPKHLITATGQRVTLRCSPRSGDLSVYWYQQSLDQGLQFLIQYYNGEERAKGNILERFSAQQFPDLHSELNLSSLELGDSALYFCASSVDGSLHRELFFGEGSRLTVL.

The chain has TRBV21-1 and TRBJ2-2; the table names TRBD1, a call not compared with the DNA. TRBV21-1 is annotated as a pseudogene. The CDR3 is 17 amino acids. The CDR3 sequence is CASTSGGDRPNTGELFF. CDR3 sequence (DNA): TGTGCCAGCACCAGTGGTGGGGACAGGCCTAACACCGGGGAGCTGTTTTTT.

CDR3 in DNA: TGTGCCAGCTCACCAACCTCTCTGGGACAGGGGGTGAACACTGAAGCTTTCTTT. Protein product: CASSPTSLGQGVNTEAFF. V usage is TRBV18 and J usage is TRBJ1-1; 11 bases line up with TRBD1. The germline gives CDR1 KGHSH, CDR2 LQKENI. The CDR3 totals 18 residues. Trimming at V came to 2 bases and at J to 0 bases, leaving 8 bases not matched to a gene.

V gene TRBV14 combines with J gene TRBJ2-2; TRBD2 is a possible D gene (5 bases). The CDR3 spans 15 residues. V lost 3 bases to trimming and J lost 6 bases, with 14 bases between them. Looked up from germline, CDR1 is SGHDN and CDR2 is FVKESK. CDR3 DNA: TGTGCCAGCAGCCATGCTTTGGGAGCCGCCGGGGAGCTGTTTTTT. Its protein is CASSHALGAAGELFF.

The chain couples TRBV5-1 to TRBJ1-2; possibly TRBD1 for D (5 bases). Between the trimmed V and J ends, which lost 0 bases and 2 bases, there was a span of 11 bases. Germline assignment: CDR1 SGHRS and CDR2 YFSETQ. This CDR3 has 15 amino acids. The CDR3 loop is CASSLVGTANYGYTF. The CDR3 DNA sequence: TGCGCCAGCAGCTTGGTCGGGACTGCCAACTATGGCTACACCTTC.

The chain is built from TRBV19 and TRBJ2-1, with TRBD1 identical over 7 bases. V trimming: 9 bases; J trimming: 5 bases; junction bases outside the gene matches: 7. Germline CDR1 LNHDA, CDR2 SQIVND (reference sequence). The CDR3 runs to 13 residues. The chain's CDR3 is CASLRGPNNEQFF. The CDR3 nucleotides read TGTGCCAGCCTAAGGGGGCCTAACAATGAGCAGTTCTTC. The full variable domain, in which reference TRBV19 and TRBJ2-1 provide the parts outside the CDR3, is DGGITQSPKYLFRKEGQNVTLSCEQNLNHDAMYWYRQDPGQGLRLIYYSQIVNDFQKGDIAEGYSVSREKKESFPLTVTSAQKNPTAFYLCASLRGPNNEQFFGPGTRLTVL.